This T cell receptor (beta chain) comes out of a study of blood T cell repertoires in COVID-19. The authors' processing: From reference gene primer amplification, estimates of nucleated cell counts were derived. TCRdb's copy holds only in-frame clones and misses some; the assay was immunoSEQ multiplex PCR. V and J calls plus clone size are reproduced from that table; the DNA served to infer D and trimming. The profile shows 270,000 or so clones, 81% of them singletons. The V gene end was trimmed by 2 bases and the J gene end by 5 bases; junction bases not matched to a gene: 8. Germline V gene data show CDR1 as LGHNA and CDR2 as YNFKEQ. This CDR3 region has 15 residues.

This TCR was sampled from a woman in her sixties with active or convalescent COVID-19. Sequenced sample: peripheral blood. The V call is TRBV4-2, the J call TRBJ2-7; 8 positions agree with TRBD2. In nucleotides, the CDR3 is TGTGCCAGCAGCCAATCATCCGCGGGGGGTCACGAGCAGTACTTC. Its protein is CASSQSSAGGHEQYF.